One sample yielded the 26 T cell receptor beta chains listed below, sequenced in a study of cytomegalovirus exposure and HLA in healthy donors. Primers for the PCR totalled 60 Vbeta and 13 Jbeta. Using immunoSEQ multiplex PCR, the repertoire was profiled, and TCRdb retains in-frame clones only, with some absent. The sample lists hundreds of thousands of clones; about 81% were seen once. Material for sequencing was PBMCs. The source is a man aged 40-49 years in good health and CMV-seropositive.

This clone was observed a single time. The chain has TRBV9 and TRBJ2-7; 10 bases agree with TRBD1. The ends lost 3 bases at V and 2 bases at J; junction bases unmatched: 5. Germline CDR1 SGDLS, CDR2 YYNGEE. The CDR3 covers 15 residues. This chain's CDR3 is CASSAGTGVTYEQYF. The CDR3, as DNA: TGTGCCAGCAGCGCCGGGACAGGGGTAACCTACGAGCAGTACTTC.

V usage is TRBV5-4 and J usage is TRBJ2-5, with D possibly matching TRBD2 (5 bases). CDR1 and CDR2 from the germline V gene are SGHNT and YYREEE (reference sequence). The CDR3 spans 14 residues. V was shortened by 4 bases and J by 5 bases, with 15 bases between the two germline ends. The DNA of the CDR3 is TGTGCCAGCAGCAGCATGGCGGGTGGGGAGACCCAGTACTTC. It yields the protein CASSSMAGGETQYF.

The chain couples TRBV6-9 to TRBJ1-2, with D possibly TRBD1 on 6 matching bases. Trimming cost V 6 bases and J 6 bases, with 11 bases left between them. The germline V gene encodes CDR1 MNHGY and CDR2 SVAAGI. This CDR3 has 12 amino acids. The DNA of the CDR3 is TGTGCCAGCAGCTATACAGGGAATGGCTACACCTTC. It codes for CASSYTGNGYTF.

The chain employs TRBV5-6 and TRBJ2-1, with 15 bases fitting TRBD2. Germline V gene data show CDR1 as SGHDT and CDR2 as YYEEEE. This CDR3 spans 16 amino acids. After removal of 4 bases from V and 6 bases from J, the junction contained 5 bases not matched to a gene. The CDR3 loop is CASSRRTSGRVNEQFF. Here the CDR3 DNA reads TGTGCCAGCAGCCGGAGGACTAGCGGGAGGGTCAATGAGCAGTTCTTC.

This clone showed up just once. The CDR3 DNA sequence: TGTGCCAGCAGCTTGGGGATAGCAGAGCAGCACGTC. Encoded protein: CASSLGIAEQHV. The chain uses TRBV5-4 and TRBJ2-7, with D uncertain. The germline CDR1 and CDR2 sequences are SGHNT and YYREEE (reference sequence). The CDR3 is 12 amino acids.

The chain is built from TRBV7-2 and TRBJ2-1, with 7 nucleotides matching TRBD2. CDR3 length equals 12 residues. V dropped 5 bases and J dropped 9; count of bases not matched to a gene: 4. The V gene's germline CDR1 is SGHTA and CDR2 FQGNSA. For the CDR3, the DNA is TGTGCCAGCAGCCCTAGCGGTATTGAGCAGTTCTTC. It translates to CASSPSGIEQFF.

This clone was recorded only once. The rearrangement links TRBV5-6 to TRBJ1-2; no clear D. CDR3 length: 14 residues. The V end lost 4 bases, the J end lost 4 bases, and 14 bases lay between the germline ends. Germline CDR1 SGHDT, CDR2 YYEEEE. CDR3 region: CASSPPGLSYGYTF. In nucleotides, the CDR3 is TGTGCCAGCAGCCCCCCCGGACTTTCCTATGGCTACACCTTC. Using reference TRBV5-6 and TRBJ1-2 for the parts outside the CDR3, the full variable domain is DAGVTQSPTHLIKTRGQQVTLRCSPKSGHDTVSWYQQALGQGPQFIFQYYEEEERQRGNFPDRFSGHQFPNYSSELNVNALLLGDSALYLCASSPPGLSYGYTFGSGTRLTVV.

The chain is built from TRBV19 and TRBJ1-3; perhaps TRBD1 as D (6 bases). The CDR3 loop spans 15 amino acids. The germline CDR1 and CDR2 sequences are LNHDA and SQIVND (reference sequence). V shed 5 bases and J shed 3 bases, with 14 bases lying between them. The CDR3 loop is CASSPQGGSGNTIYF. In DNA form, the CDR3 reads TGTGCCAGTAGTCCACAGGGTGGAAGTGGAAACACCATATATTTT.

The gene calls are TRBV5-1 and TRBJ1-6, with a possible D match to TRBD1 (6 bases). Trimming shortened V by 0 bases and J by 10 bases, and 17 bases separated the two germline ends. CDR3 length: 16 amino acids. Germline CDR1 and CDR2: SGHRS and YFSETQ. This CDR3 reads CASSLAQGFGESPLHF. In nucleotides, the CDR3 is TGCGCCAGCAGCTTGGCACAGGGTTTTGGAGAATCACCCCTCCACTTT.

V usage is TRBV7-9 and J usage is TRBJ2-3; TRBD2 might be the D (5 bases). V was pared by 4 bases and J by 5 bases, with 16 bases between. This CDR3 comprises 15 residues. Germline loops: CDR1 SEHNR, CDR2 FQNEAQ (reference sequence). The CDR3: CASSSWTPGGDTQYF. The DNA of the CDR3 is TGTGCCAGCAGCTCATGGACCCCCGGAGGAGATACGCAGTATTTT.

The rearrangement uses TRBV29-1 and TRBJ1-2; 7 bases line up with TRBD1. The CDR3 runs to 12 residues. The trim removed 5 bases at V and 3 bases at J, leaving 3 bases unmatched. Germline-derived CDR1 and CDR2 are SQVTM and ANQGSEA. DNA of the CDR3: TGCAGCGTTCTCCAGGGGGACTATGGCTACACCTTC. Protein: CSVLQGDYGYTF.

The J gene is TRBJ2-3, the V gene TRBV7-3; 9 nucleotides agree with TRBD1. The CDR3 is 14 amino acids. Looked up from germline, CDR1 is SGHTA and CDR2 is FQGTGA. Trimming removed 5 bases from V and 3 bases from J; junction bases left unmatched: 3. CDR3 coding DNA: TGTGCCAGCAGCATAGACAGGGGGACAGATACGCAGTATTTT. This encodes CASSIDRGTDTQYF.

The chain uses TRBV11-2 and TRBJ2-7, with unresolved D. Trimming stripped 6 bases from V and 0 bases from J, with 9 bases between. The CDR3 consists of 13 residues. The germline V gene encodes CDR1 SGHAT and CDR2 FQNNGV. The CDR3 DNA sequence: TGTGCCAGCAGTTATCAGGTCTCCTACGAGCAGTACGTC. It yields the protein CASSYQVSYEQYV.

This clone was counted only a few times. This sequence joins TRBV19 and TRBJ1-5; D perhaps matches TRBD1 (5 bases). V was pared by 3 bases and J by 6 bases, with 12 bases between. CDR3 length equals 14 residues. In germline, CDR1 is LNHDA, CDR2 SQIVND (reference sequence). CDR3 in DNA: TGTGCCAGTAGTATGGGGCAGGGTTTTCAGCCCCAGCATTTT. This gives the protein CASSMGQGFQPQHF.

The rearrangement joins TRBV27 to TRBJ2-7; tentative D call: TRBD2 (5 bases). V dropped 5 bases and J dropped 7 bases, with 15 bases sitting between them. This CDR3 is built from 13 residues. In germline, CDR1 is MNHEY, CDR2 SMNVEV (reference sequence). CDR3: CASSPTDSGEQYF. The CDR3 nucleotides read TGTGCCAGCAGTCCGACGGATTCGGGGGAGCAGTACTTC.

V and J are TRBV29-1 and TRBJ1-2, with TRBD1 identical over 12 bases. Germline values: CDR1 SQVTM, CDR2 ANQGSEA. The CDR3 contains 15 residues. V gave up 7 bases and J gave up 4 bases; unmatched junction bases: 10. The CDR3 reads CSAPGQGAHPYGYTF. In nucleotides, the CDR3 is TGCAGCGCCCCGGGACAGGGGGCGCATCCCTATGGCTACACCTTC. Complete variable domain (other parts from reference TRBV29-1 and TRBJ1-2): SAVISQKPSRDICQRGTSLTIQCQVDSQVTMMFWYRQQPGQSLTLIATANQGSEATYESGFVIDKFPISRPNLTFSTLTVSNMSPEDSSIYLCSAPGQGAHPYGYTFGSGTRLTVV.

The rearrangement links TRBV18 to TRBJ1-5, with D unclear. Trimming pared 6 bases from V and 6 bases from J, leaving 12 bases between. This CDR3 comprises 13 residues. Germline loops: CDR1 KGHSH, CDR2 LQKENI. Here the CDR3 DNA reads TGTGCCAGCTCGCCCTCGGGGATTCAGCCCCAGCATTTT. This translates into CASSPSGIQPQHF. Full variable domain (missing parts from reference TRBV18 and TRBJ1-5): NAGVMQNPRHLVRRRGQEARLRCSPMKGHSHVYWYRQLPEEGLKFMVYLQKENIIDESGMPKERFSAEFPKEGPSILRIQQVVRGDSAAYFCASSPSGIQPQHFGDGTRLSIL.

The rearrangement links TRBV19 to TRBJ2-1; D possibly corresponds to TRBD2 (6 bases). CDR3 length: 17 residues. Germline-derived CDR1 and CDR2 are LNHDA and SQIVND (reference sequence). V shed 5 bases and J shed 7 bases, with 24 bases lying between them. In DNA, the CDR3 is TGTGCCAGTAGTGTCGATAGCGGAGGACCCGTCCCAAATGAGCAGTTCTTC. Translation gives CASSVDSGGPVPNEQFF.

The rearrangement joins TRBV6-5 to TRBJ1-3; no definite D call. Germline-derived CDR1 and CDR2 are MNHEY and SVGAGI. This CDR3 contains 14 residues. V was trimmed by 7 bases and J by 7 bases, leaving 17 bases between them. The CDR3 here is CASNPLGSLNTIYF. The CDR3 region has the DNA TGTGCCAGCAATCCCCTTGGTAGCCTGAACACCATATATTTT.

The V call is TRBV15, the J call TRBJ1-5; 7 bases line up with TRBD1. The CDR3 consists of 15 residues. The germline gives CDR1 LNHNV, CDR2 YYDKDF (reference sequence). J gave up 6 bases and V 5 bases, and 10 bases lay outside the gene matches. The CDR3 sequence: CATSEGQEGGQPQHF. DNA for the CDR3: TGTGCCACCAGCGAAGGACAGGAGGGTGGTCAGCCCCAGCATTTT.

Regarding this clone: One end of the junction is discordant with germline, which a read error may explain. V usage is TRBV14 and J usage is TRBJ1-2, with 9 bases identical to TRBD1. The CDR3 runs 13 residues. Germline V CDR1 and CDR2: SGHDN, FVKESK. In nucleotides, the CDR3 is TGTGCCAGCAGCCCCCCTAGGGACAGGGCTCCTCTCTTC. Its protein is CASSPPRDRAPLF. Drawing the rest from reference TRBV14 and TRBJ1-2, the complete variable domain is EAGVTQFPSHSVIEKGQTVTLRCDPISGHDNLYWYRRVMGKEIKFLLHFVKESKQDESGMPNNRFLAERTGGTYSTLKVQPAELEDSGVYFCASSPPRDRAPLFGSGTRLTVV.

This chain joins TRBV27 and TRBJ1-1, with a weak D call TRBD1 (6 bases). Trimming removed 6 bases from V and 6 bases from J, with 8 bases in between. The CDR3 has 11 amino acids. Germline V lookup: CDR1 MNHEY, CDR2 SMNVEV (reference sequence). As DNA, the CDR3 is TGTGCCAGCAGCGACAGGTCTGAAGCTTTCTTT. It codes for CASSDRSEAFF.

The chain couples TRBV6-1 to TRBJ1-5; possible D gene TRBD1, 6 bases. The CDR3 totals 17 residues. CDR1 is MNHNS, CDR2 SASEGT, per germline. Between the trimmed V and J ends, which lost 2 bases and 0 bases, there was a span of 14 bases. CDR3 protein: CASSEWTDAYSNQPQHF. The DNA for the CDR3 is TGTGCCAGCAGTGAATGGACAGATGCCTATAGCAATCAGCCCCAGCATTTT.

V gene TRBV5-1 combines with J gene TRBJ2-7; 9 bases match TRBD1. The CDR3 runs to 16 residues. Germline V gene data show CDR1 as SGHRS and CDR2 as YFSETQ. The V and J ends lost 0 bases and 2 bases, in that order; junction bases with no gene match: 6. The CDR3, as DNA: TGCGCCAGCAGCTTGGCCCTACAGGGGGCAACCTACGAGCAGTACTTC. Amino acid sequence: CASSLALQGATYEQYF.

The chain is built from TRBV7-3 and TRBJ1-2; TRBD1 agrees at 9 bases. Germline V gene lookup returns CDR1 SGHTA and CDR2 FQGTGA. The CDR3 totals 16 residues. The V gene end was trimmed by 5 bases and the J gene end by 4 bases; junction bases not matched to a gene: 11. CDR3 in DNA: TGTGCCAGCAGCCCGAGTCCCGGGACAGGGTCCTATGGCTACACCTTC. Protein product: CASSPSPGTGSYGYTF. Filled out from reference TRBV7-3 and TRBJ1-2, the complete variable domain reads GAGVSQTPSNKVTEKGKYVELRCDPISGHTALYWYRQSLGQGPEFLIYFQGTGAADDSGLPNDRFFAVRPEGSVSTLKIQRTERGDSAVYLCASSPSPGTGSYGYTFGSGTRLTVV.

CDR3: CSASSREQFF. CDR3 DNA: TGCAGTGCTAGCTCTCGTGAGCAGTTCTTC. The J gene is TRBJ2-1, the V gene TRBV20-1, with D uncertain. V was trimmed by 3 bases and J by 9 bases, leaving 6 bases between them. Germline V gene data show CDR1 as DFQATT and CDR2 as SNEGSKA (reference sequence). The CDR3 has 10 residues.